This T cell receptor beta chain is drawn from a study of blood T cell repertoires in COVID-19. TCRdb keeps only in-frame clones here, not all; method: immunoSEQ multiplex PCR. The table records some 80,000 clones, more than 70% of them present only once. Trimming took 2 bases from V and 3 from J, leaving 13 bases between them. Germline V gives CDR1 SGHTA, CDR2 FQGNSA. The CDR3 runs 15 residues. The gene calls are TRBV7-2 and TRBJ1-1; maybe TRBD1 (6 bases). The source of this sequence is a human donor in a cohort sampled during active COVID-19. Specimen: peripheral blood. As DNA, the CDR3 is TGTGCCAGCAGCTTAAACCAGGGGATTCACACTGAAGCTTTCTTT. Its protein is CASSLNQGIHTEAFF.